This T cell receptor beta chain emerged from a study of CD8+CD57+ T cells in acquired aplastic anemia. Study in general: Sorted CD4+ plus CD8+ cells gave DNA averaging approximately 3.2 ug.

The germline V gene has CDR1 SGHVT and CDR2 SQSDAQ. V was trimmed by 3 bases and J by 2 bases, leaving 7 bases between them. The CDR3 is made up of 13 amino acids. TCR beta VDJ and CDR3 profiles were obtained from a genomic DNA template. TCRdb processed the reads anew with MiXCR; each CDR3 protein has one entry. The data show approximately 150,000 distinct CDR3 sequences, with around 48% seen just once and more than 0.85% held by the top ten. In patients chosen for sequencing, flow cytometry had shown CD8+CD57+ cell expansion. The receptor comes from a human donor with aplastic anemia. The material sequenced was sorted CD4+, CD8+, or CD8+CD57+ T cells (not recorded which) from PBMCs. V usage is TRBV7-4 and J usage is TRBJ2-5; D gene ambiguous. This chain's CDR3 is CASSFDKQETQYF. The DNA of the CDR3 is TGTGCCAGCAGCTTTGACAAGCAAGAGACCCAGTACTTC.